The entry below describes one T cell receptor beta chain. In the authors' methods: How many nucleated cells were present was estimated from reference gene primer amplification. Assay used: immunoSEQ multiplex PCR; TCRdb lists only in-frame clones, some missing. That table is the source of V, J and clone size, and D and trimming were worked out from the DNA. The sample yields around 91,000 clones, around 84% seen once. This CDR3 has 13 amino acids. V was trimmed by 2 bases and J by 4 bases, leaving 8 bases between them. In germline, CDR1 is MNHEY, CDR2 SVGEGT. The data are from a study of blood T cell repertoires in COVID-19. About the study: PBMCs, B-cell-depleted T cells, or T cells were the source of the cDNA or gDNA that made up the material.

V and J are TRBV6-2 or TRBV6-3 and TRBJ1-1; D uncertain. The receptor's source is a man at least 80 years old with acute or convalescent COVID-19. The sequencing input was peripheral blood. CDR3 sequence reads: CASSYLPGTEAFF. Here the CDR3 DNA reads TGTGCCAGCAGTTACCTCCCAGGCACTGAAGCTTTCTTT.